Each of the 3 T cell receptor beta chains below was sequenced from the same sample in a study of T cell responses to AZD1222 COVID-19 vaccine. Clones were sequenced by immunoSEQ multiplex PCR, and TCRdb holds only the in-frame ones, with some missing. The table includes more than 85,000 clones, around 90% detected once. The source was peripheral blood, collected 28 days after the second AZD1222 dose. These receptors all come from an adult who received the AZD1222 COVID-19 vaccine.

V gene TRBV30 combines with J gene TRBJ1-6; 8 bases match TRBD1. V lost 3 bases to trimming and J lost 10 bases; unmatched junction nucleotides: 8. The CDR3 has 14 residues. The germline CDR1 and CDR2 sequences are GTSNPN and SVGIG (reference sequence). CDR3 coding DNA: TGTGCCTGGAGGGGACAGGAGGGGAAATCACCCCTCCACTTT. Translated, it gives CAWRGQEGKSPLHF.

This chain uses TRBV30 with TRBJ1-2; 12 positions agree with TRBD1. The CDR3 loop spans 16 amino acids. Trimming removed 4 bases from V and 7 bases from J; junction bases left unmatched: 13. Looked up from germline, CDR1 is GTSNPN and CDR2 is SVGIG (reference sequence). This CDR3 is CAWTGTGGAVWGGYTF. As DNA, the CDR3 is TGTGCCTGGACAGGGACAGGGGGCGCGGTGTGGGGTGGCTACACCTTC.

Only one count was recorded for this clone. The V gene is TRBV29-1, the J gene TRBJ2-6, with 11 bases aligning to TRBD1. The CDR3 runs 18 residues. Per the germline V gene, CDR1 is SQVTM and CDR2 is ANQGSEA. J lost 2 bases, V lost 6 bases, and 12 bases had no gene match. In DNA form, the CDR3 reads TGCAGCGTAGAGGTCCGGGACAGGGGGAGGACTGGGGCCAACGTCCTGACTTTC. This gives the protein CSVEVRDRGRTGANVLTF. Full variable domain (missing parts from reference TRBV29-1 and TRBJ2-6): SAVISQKPSRDICQRGTSLTIQCQVDSQVTMMFWYRQQPGQSLTLIATANQGSEATYESGFVIDKFPISRPNLTFSTLTVSNMSPEDSSIYLCSVEVRDRGRTGANVLTFGAGSRLTVL.